The rows below give T cell receptor beta chains drawn from one sample of a study of blood T cell repertoires in COVID-19. Repertoires were generated with immunoSEQ multiplex PCR, while TCRdb's copy carries only in-frame clones and drops some. The table shows 40,000 to 45,000 clones, with roughly nine tenths occurring only once. The sequencing sample was made of peripheral blood. All receptors derive from a human donor in a cohort sampled during active COVID-19. Both conserved end residues are part of each CDR3. Each record gives: V gene, D gene, CDR3 length, J gene, clone size, CDR3 DNA, CDR3 protein. The D gene is left open where the match is weak. Expanded clones get a size class; other rows say once, few or many, or leave the size out.

v_gene: TRBV28; d_gene: .; len: 14; j_gene: TRBJ1-6; abundance: .; CDR3nt: TGTGCCACTACGTACGGGGGGGGGAATTCACCCCTCCACTTT; CDR3aa: CATTYGGGNSPLHF
v_gene: TRBV12-3/TRBV12-4; d_gene: TRBD1; len: 13; j_gene: TRBJ2-7; abundance: few; CDR3nt: TGTGCCAGGAGGACAGGGGAGTCCCACGAGCAGTACTTC; CDR3aa: CARRTGESHEQYF
v_gene: TRBV4-3; d_gene: .; len: 17; j_gene: TRBJ2-1; abundance: .; CDR3nt: TGCGCCAGCAGCCAAGATTCGTGGCAGGTAGTTTACAATGAGCAGTTCTTC; CDR3aa: CASSQDSWQVVYNEQFF
v_gene: TRBV19; d_gene: TRBD1; len: 16; j_gene: TRBJ2-3; abundance: .; CDR3nt: TGTGCCAGTAGTATTGGGGCGGGACAGGGAACAGATACGCAGTATTTT; CDR3aa: CASSIGAGQGTDTQYF
v_gene: TRBV4-1; d_gene: .; len: 13; j_gene: TRBJ1-1; abundance: .; CDR3nt: TGCGCCAGCAGACCTACAGGGAGCACTGAAGCTTTCTTT; CDR3aa: CASRPTGSTEAFF
v_gene: TRBV5-1; d_gene: TRBD1; len: 15; j_gene: TRBJ2-1; abundance: .; CDR3nt: TGCGCCAGCAGCTTGGGATACCAACAGGGGGATGAGCAGTTCTTC; CDR3aa: CASSLGYQQGDEQFF
v_gene: TRBV15; d_gene: .; len: 18; j_gene: TRBJ2-2; abundance: once; CDR3nt: TGTGCCACCAGCGGAGGGGAAGGTGAGGGGGCCGGCACCGGGGAGCTGTTTTTT; CDR3aa: CATSGGEGEGAGTGELFF
v_gene: TRBV3-1/TRBV3-2; d_gene: .; len: 16; j_gene: TRBJ1-2; abundance: .; CDR3nt: TGTGCCAGCAGCCAAGATGAGGGGGTGCTCCAGTTTGGCTACACCTTC; CDR3aa: CASSQDEGVLQFGYTF
v_gene: TRBV6-5; d_gene: .; len: 12; j_gene: TRBJ1-5; abundance: .; CDR3nt: TGTGCCAGCAGCGGGGGTAATCAGCCCCAGCATTTT; CDR3aa: CASSGGNQPQHF
v_gene: TRBV24-1; d_gene: TRBD1; len: 14; j_gene: TRBJ1-6; abundance: .; CDR3nt: TGTGCCACCAGGAACAGGGGTAGTAATTCACCCCTCCACTTT; CDR3aa: CATRNRGSNSPLHF
v_gene: TRBV4-1; d_gene: TRBD2; len: 18; j_gene: TRBJ2-3; abundance: .; CDR3nt: TGCGCCAGCAGCCAAGCAGGACTAGCGGGAGGGAGCGGTGATACGCAGTATTTT; CDR3aa: CASSQAGLAGGSGDTQYF
v_gene: TRBV5-1; d_gene: TRBD2; len: 16; j_gene: TRBJ2-3; abundance: .; CDR3nt: TGCGCCAGCCATCAATTAATAGCGGGGATCACAGATACGCAGTATTTT; CDR3aa: CASHQLIAGITDTQYF
v_gene: TRBV7-9; d_gene: .; len: 15; j_gene: TRBJ1-5; abundance: .; CDR3nt: TGTGCCAGCAGCTTTAGTGCGGGCTCCTTAGAGTCCCAGCATTTT; CDR3aa: CASSFSAGSLESQHF
v_gene: TRBV25-1; d_gene: .; len: 14; j_gene: TRBJ1-6; abundance: .; CDR3nt: TGTGCCAGCAGTGATACGACAGCCAATTCACCCCTCCACTTT; CDR3aa: CASSDTTANSPLHF
v_gene: TRBV5-1; d_gene: .; len: 13; j_gene: TRBJ1-3; abundance: .; CDR3nt: TGCGCCAGCAGCACGGACTGGATAAACACCATATATTTT; CDR3aa: CASSTDWINTIYF
v_gene: TRBV15; d_gene: TRBD1; len: 16; j_gene: TRBJ1-1; abundance: .; CDR3nt: TGTGCCACCAGCAGAGGACTGGACAGGGGGCCCAGCGAAGCTTTCTTT; CDR3aa: CATSRGLDRGPSEAFF
v_gene: TRBV7-9; d_gene: .; len: 14; j_gene: TRBJ2-7; abundance: .; CDR3nt: TGTGCCAGCAGCACCGTGGGGGCGTCCTACGAGCAGTACTTC; CDR3aa: CASSTVGASYEQYF
v_gene: TRBV5-4; d_gene: .; len: 14; j_gene: TRBJ1-6; abundance: .; CDR3nt: TGTGCCAGCCGTGAGAGCTCCTATAATTCACCCCTCCACTTT; CDR3aa: CASRESSYNSPLHF
v_gene: TRBV6-6; d_gene: TRBD1; len: 16; j_gene: TRBJ1-3; abundance: .; CDR3nt: TGTGCCAGCAGACCCTCGGACCACAGGGGTGGAAACACCATATATTTT; CDR3aa: CASRPSDHRGGNTIYF
v_gene: TRBV6-6; d_gene: TRBD1; len: 14; j_gene: TRBJ2-7; abundance: once; CDR3nt: TGTGCCAGCAGCCAGACAGGGGAGGTCGCCGAGCAGTACTTC; CDR3aa: CASSQTGEVAEQYF
v_gene: TRBV6-1; d_gene: .; len: 15; j_gene: TRBJ1-5; abundance: .; CDR3nt: TGTGCCAGCAGTGAAAGTCCAGATGGAGGGCAGCCCCAGCATTTT; CDR3aa: CASSESPDGGQPQHF
v_gene: TRBV2; d_gene: TRBD2; len: 14; j_gene: TRBJ2-7; abundance: few; CDR3nt: TGTGCCAGCAGGGCGGGACTAGCGAGAAGCGAGCAGTACTTC; CDR3aa: CASRAGLARSEQYF
v_gene: TRBV4-3; d_gene: .; len: 14; j_gene: TRBJ1-3; abundance: .; CDR3nt: TGCGCCAGCAGCCACCTGACTGGGGGAAACACCATATATTTT; CDR3aa: CASSHLTGGNTIYF
v_gene: TRBV19; d_gene: .; len: 16; j_gene: TRBJ1-5; abundance: .; CDR3nt: TGTGCCAGTAGTATAGGAGGGCAGGTGTTAATCGAGCCCCAGCATTTT; CDR3aa: CASSIGGQVLIEPQHF
v_gene: TRBV11-2; d_gene: .; len: 14; j_gene: TRBJ2-5; abundance: .; CDR3nt: TGTGCCAGCAGCTCCCGGGACTGGGAAGAGACCCAGTACTTC; CDR3aa: CASSSRDWEETQYF
v_gene: TRBV4-3; d_gene: .; len: 14; j_gene: TRBJ1-2; abundance: .; CDR3nt: TGCGCCAGCAGCCAAGATCAAATCGGGTTGGGCTACACCTTC; CDR3aa: CASSQDQIGLGYTF
v_gene: TRBV2; d_gene: TRBD1; len: 15; j_gene: TRBJ2-5; abundance: .; CDR3nt: TGTGCCAGCAGCCTGACAGGGAATTATCAAGAGACCCAGTACTTC; CDR3aa: CASSLTGNYQETQYF
v_gene: TRBV7-2; d_gene: .; len: 15; j_gene: TRBJ1-4; abundance: .; CDR3nt: TGTGCCAGCAGCTTAGTCAGGGCGCCTAATGAAAAACTGTTTTTT; CDR3aa: CASSLVRAPNEKLFF
v_gene: TRBV6-2/TRBV6-3; d_gene: .; len: 13; j_gene: TRBJ1-1; abundance: few; CDR3nt: TGTGCCAGCAGTTTGAACAGGAATAGTGAAGCTTTCTTT; CDR3aa: CASSLNRNSEAFF
v_gene: TRBV28; d_gene: TRBD2; len: 11; j_gene: TRBJ2-1; abundance: .; CDR3nt: TGTGCCGGCGGGGGCTACAATGAGCAGTTCTTC; CDR3aa: CAGGGYNEQFF
v_gene: TRBV13; d_gene: .; len: 19; j_gene: TRBJ2-5; abundance: .; CDR3nt: TGTGCCAGCAGCTTAAGGCCCTGGTTTTCAGGGGCCCCGAAGGAGACCCAGTACTTC; CDR3aa: CASSLRPWFSGAPKETQYF
v_gene: TRBV5-4; d_gene: .; len: 17; j_gene: TRBJ2-2; abundance: .; CDR3nt: TGTGCCAGCAGGCCTCAGAAGGGGCGCGGGAACACCGGGGAGCTGTTTTTT; CDR3aa: CASRPQKGRGNTGELFF
v_gene: TRBV9; d_gene: TRBD2; len: 16; j_gene: TRBJ2-1; abundance: .; CDR3nt: TGTGCCAGCAGCGTCCAACCCAGCGGGAACGGGAATGAGCAGTTCTTC; CDR3aa: CASSVQPSGNGNEQFF
v_gene: TRBV29-1; d_gene: .; len: 13; j_gene: TRBJ1-1; abundance: .; CDR3nt: TGCAGCGTTACGCCCGGACGGGGAACTGAAGCTTTCTTT; CDR3aa: CSVTPGRGTEAFF
v_gene: TRBV5-1; d_gene: .; len: 17; j_gene: TRBJ1-6; abundance: .; CDR3nt: TGCGCCAGCAGCTCGTCCCCGGGGGGTTCCTATAATTCACCCCTCCACTTT; CDR3aa: CASSSSPGGSYNSPLHF
v_gene: TRBV7-2; d_gene: TRBD1; len: 16; j_gene: TRBJ2-1; abundance: .; CDR3nt: TGTGCCAGCAGCCCGTGGACAGGGGGACCCTACAATGAGCAGTTCTTC; CDR3aa: CASSPWTGGPYNEQFF
v_gene: TRBV3-1/TRBV3-2; d_gene: .; len: 15; j_gene: TRBJ1-1; abundance: .; CDR3nt: TGTGCCAGCAGACTACAACAGGGATTGGACACTGAAGCTTTCTTT; CDR3aa: CASRLQQGLDTEAFF
v_gene: TRBV10-3; d_gene: TRBD2; len: 13; j_gene: TRBJ2-1; abundance: .; CDR3nt: TGTGCCATCGCCGGGGGGGGCCGGGATGAGCAGTTCTTC; CDR3aa: CAIAGGGRDEQFF
v_gene: TRBV5-1; d_gene: .; len: 15; j_gene: TRBJ2-3; abundance: .; CDR3nt: TGCGCCAGCAGCTTGGGGAGTCTCCACACAGATACGCAGTATTTT; CDR3aa: CASSLGSLHTDTQYF
v_gene: TRBV19; d_gene: TRBD1; len: 15; j_gene: TRBJ1-6; abundance: .; CDR3nt: TGTGCCAGTAGTATTAATACAGGGGATGTTTCACCCCTCCACTTT; CDR3aa: CASSINTGDVSPLHF
v_gene: TRBV9; d_gene: TRBD2; len: 12; j_gene: TRBJ2-5; abundance: .; CDR3nt: TGTGCCAGCAGCGTTTTAGCGGGGACCCAGTACTTC; CDR3aa: CASSVLAGTQYF
v_gene: TRBV19; d_gene: .; len: 15; j_gene: TRBJ2-1; abundance: .; CDR3nt: TGTGCCAGTAGTATATTTGGGGGGGCTAGCAATGAGCAGTTCTTC; CDR3aa: CASSIFGGASNEQFF
v_gene: TRBV10-3; d_gene: TRBD1; len: 17; j_gene: TRBJ2-1; abundance: .; CDR3nt: TGTGCCATCAGTGCGAGTTCCGGGACAGGGGGCCTCAATGAGCAGTTCTTC; CDR3aa: CAISASSGTGGLNEQFF
v_gene: TRBV27; d_gene: .; len: 13; j_gene: TRBJ1-1; abundance: .; CDR3nt: TGTGCCAGCAGTTCGCATCAGGGGACTGAAGCTTTCTTT; CDR3aa: CASSSHQGTEAFF
v_gene: TRBV19; d_gene: .; len: 15; j_gene: TRBJ2-3; abundance: few; CDR3nt: TGTGCCAGTAGTTCGGCGGGGTGGGTCACAGATACGCAGTATTTT; CDR3aa: CASSSAGWVTDTQYF
v_gene: TRBV29-1; d_gene: .; len: 10; j_gene: TRBJ2-5; abundance: .; CDR3nt: TGCAGCGTTTCTACGGAGACCCAGTACTTC; CDR3aa: CSVSTETQYF
v_gene: TRBV28; d_gene: TRBD1; len: 15; j_gene: TRBJ2-2; abundance: .; CDR3nt: TGTGCCAGCAGCTGGGGACAGGGGGAAAGCGGGGAGCTGTTTTTT; CDR3aa: CASSWGQGESGELFF
v_gene: TRBV5-6; d_gene: .; len: 14; j_gene: TRBJ1-3; abundance: .; CDR3nt: TGTGCCAGCAACCACGGGGGGGCCGGGGGCACCATATATTTT; CDR3aa: CASNHGGAGGTIYF
v_gene: TRBV7-2; d_gene: TRBD2; len: 16; j_gene: TRBJ2-4; abundance: .; CDR3nt: TGTGCCAGCAGCCTCGAGGTAGCGGGAGGTCAAAACATTCAGTACTTC; CDR3aa: CASSLEVAGGQNIQYF
v_gene: TRBV4-2; d_gene: TRBD1; len: 18; j_gene: TRBJ1-3; abundance: once; CDR3nt: TGTGCCAGCAGCCAAGAATCAGGGGGCCGAGATTCTGGAAACACCATATATTTT; CDR3aa: CASSQESGGRDSGNTIYF
v_gene: TRBV5-6; d_gene: .; len: 13; j_gene: TRBJ1-5; abundance: .; CDR3nt: TGTGCCAGCAGCTTGTCCCGGAATCAGCCCCAGCATTTT; CDR3aa: CASSLSRNQPQHF
v_gene: TRBV4-3; d_gene: .; len: 15; j_gene: TRBJ2-3; abundance: .; CDR3nt: TGCGCCAGCAGCCATAGAAAGGGGGGGACAGATACGCAGTATTTT; CDR3aa: CASSHRKGGTDTQYF
v_gene: TRBV29-1; d_gene: TRBD1; len: 15; j_gene: TRBJ1-4; abundance: .; CDR3nt: TGCAGCGCCAGCTACGGACAGGGCGCTAATGAAAAACTGTTTTTT; CDR3aa: CSASYGQGANEKLFF